This TCR beta chain was retrieved from a study of T cell repertoires in cytomegalovirus infection. Looking at the study overall: TCR beta signatures that were public indicated CMV infection and matching HLA type. Study-level findings and limits: What dominated the ex vivo response were HLA-C-restricted CMV-specific TCR beta clonotypes. The cumulative frequency of public TCR beta families distinguished individuals who carried CMV together with the relevant HLA.

In its sample, this clonotype was seen a few times. The antigen is undetermined. The V gene's germline CDR1 is SQVTM and CDR2 ANQGSEA. V was pared by 7 bases and J by 1 base, with 10 bases between. The CDR3 totals 12 residues. One entry per CDR3 protein results from TCRdb running MiXCR on the reads. Here the sample spans roughly 230,000 distinct CDR3 sequences, roughly 20% being singletons. V is TRBV29-1 and J is TRBJ1-1; no definite D call. The clonotype originates from a human donor in good health (CMV status not recorded). Some clones in this sample may be carry-over from other donors' samples. Sequenced: CD8+ T cells from PBMCs. The CDR3 DNA follows: TGCAGCGGCGTATTAGGGAACACTGAAGCTTTCTTT. Its translation is CSGVLGNTEAFF.